These 23 T cell receptor beta chains share one sample of origin, sequenced in a study of OX40 agonist ivuxolimab in advanced cancers. Generated by immunoSEQ multiplex PCR, the TCRdb table keeps only in-frame clones and is missing some. The repertoire holds 90,000 to 100,000 clones, with less than 90% as singletons. Material: CD4+ or CD8+ T cells sorted from blood, obtained in a trial of the OX40 agonist ivuxolimab. Receptors were obtained from an adult with an advanced solid tumor such as melanoma, head and neck, liver or kidney cancer.

This clone has a single count. The rearrangement uses TRBV7-9 and TRBJ2-7; 14 bases match TRBD2. Germline-derived CDR1 and CDR2 are SEHNR and FQNEAQ (reference sequence). With 5 bases clipped from V and 6 bases from J, the junction kept 6 bases outside the gene matches. The CDR3 sequence is 15 residues long. CDR3 DNA sequence: TGTGCCAGCAGCCGCCGGACTAGCGGGAGGCTCGAGCAGTACTTC. Translated, it gives CASSRRTSGRLEQYF. The variable domain in full, completed from reference TRBV7-9 and TRBJ2-7, reads DTGVSQNPRHKITKRGQNVTFRCDPISEHNRLYWYRQTLGQGPEFLTYFQNEAQLEKSRLLSDRFSAERPKGSFSTLEIQRTEQGDSAMYLCASSRRTSGRLEQYFGPGTRLTVT.

This chain connects TRBV7-2 to TRBJ1-5; no reliable D call. Germline-derived CDR1 and CDR2 are SGHTA and FQGNSA. With 5 bases removed from V and 4 bases from J, the gap between germline ends came to 6 bases. CDR3 length equals 12 residues. This chain's CDR3 is CASSRENQPQHF. The CDR3 DNA reads as TGTGCCAGCAGCCGGGAGAATCAGCCCCAGCATTTT.

V usage is TRBV18 and J usage is TRBJ2-5; possible D gene TRBD2, 6 bases. Per the germline V gene, CDR1 is KGHSH and CDR2 is LQKENI. Trimming stripped 0 bases from V and 4 bases from J, with 15 bases between. The CDR3 spans 16 residues. The CDR3 protein is CASSPPSSEGRETQYF. In DNA, the CDR3 is TGTGCCAGCTCACCACCGTCTAGCGAGGGTAGAGAGACCCAGTACTTC.

The chain recombines TRBV4-2 with TRBJ1-4; D gene uncertain. The germline CDR1 and CDR2 sequences are LGHNA and YNFKEQ. The CDR3 totals 15 residues. V dropped 0 bases and J dropped 6 bases, with 11 bases sitting between them. CDR3 nucleotide sequence: TGTGCCAGCAGCCAAGATCGGGGATTTGATGAAAAACTGTTTTTT. Amino acids: CASSQDRGFDEKLFF.

V and J are TRBV14 and TRBJ2-5; D unresolved. The CDR3 consists of 14 residues. Germline V gene sequence: CDR1 SGHDN, CDR2 FVKESK. Trimming took 4 bases from V and 1 from J, leaving 10 bases between them. The CDR3 spells CASSLQDLQETQYF. DNA of the CDR3: TGTGCCAGCAGCCTTCAGGATCTCCAAGAGACCCAGTACTTC.

This chain links TRBV7-9 with TRBJ2-1, with D tentatively TRBD1 or TRBD2 (5 bases each). Per germline, CDR1 SEHNR and CDR2 FQNEAQ (reference sequence). V gave up 5 bases and J gave up 6 bases, with 17 bases separating them. The CDR3 runs to 15 residues. The CDR3 nucleotides are TGTGCCAGCAGCCCGACCCTCCGGGACCTCAATGAGCAGTTCTTC. It encodes CASSPTLRDLNEQFF. Together with reference TRBV7-9 and TRBJ2-1, the CDR3 gives the full variable domain: DTGVSQNPRHKITKRGQNVTFRCDPISEHNRLYWYRQTLGQGPEFLTYFQNEAQLEKSRLLSDRFSAERPKGSFSTLEIQRTEQGDSAMYLCASSPTLRDLNEQFFGPGTRLTVL.

The V call is TRBV9, the J call TRBJ1-1; D not resolved. The CDR3 spans 13 residues. The V end was cut by 3 bases, the J end by 4 bases, with 10 bases between. Germline assignment: CDR1 SGDLS and CDR2 YYNGEE. CDR3 amino acids: CASSGQAGTEAFF. The CDR3 coding sequence is TGTGCCAGCAGCGGCCAGGCGGGCACTGAAGCTTTCTTT.

As DNA, the CDR3 is TGTGCCAGCAGCTTAGAGGGATTCGGCGAGCAGTACTTC. Protein sequence: CASSLEGFGEQYF. The chain recombines TRBV11-2 with TRBJ2-7, with no clear D. The length of the CDR3 is 13 residues. Trimming pared 0 bases from V and 6 bases from J, leaving 9 bases between. The V gene's germline CDR1 is SGHAT and CDR2 FQNNGV.

The J gene is TRBJ2-2, the V gene TRBV11-2; a possible D gene is TRBD1 (5 bases). V was cut by 6 bases and J by 0 bases, with 11 bases left in between. This CDR3 has 15 residues. In germline, CDR1 is SGHAT, CDR2 FQNNGV. CDR3 region: CASRGQNSNTGELFF. Written as DNA, the CDR3 is TGTGCCAGCAGGGGGCAGAACTCGAACACCGGGGAGCTGTTTTTT.

This clone was seen only once. V gene TRBV19 combines with J gene TRBJ2-1; D uncertain. This CDR3 spans 16 amino acids. The germline V gene has CDR1 LNHDA and CDR2 SQIVND (reference sequence). V lost 0 bases and J lost 4, with 13 bases in between. CDR3 amino acids: CASSIEVQAPYNEQFF. The CDR3 nucleotides read TGTGCCAGTAGTATAGAAGTGCAGGCCCCTTACAATGAGCAGTTCTTC.

The chain couples TRBV19 to TRBJ1-3; unclear D gene. Germline assignment: CDR1 LNHDA and CDR2 SQIVND (reference sequence). CDR3 length: 14 amino acids. Trimming left V 5 bases short and J 0 bases short, with 8 bases between. The CDR3 nucleotides are TGTGCCAGTAGTCTGGGCCTCTCTGGAAACACCATATATTTT. It encodes CASSLGLSGNTIYF.

This clone has just a few counts. V usage is TRBV6-1 and J usage is TRBJ1-6; D unclear. Per the germline V gene, CDR1 is MNHNS and CDR2 is SASEGT. Trimming left V 6 bases short and J 10 bases short, with 10 bases between. The CDR3 length is 12 residues. CDR3 loop: CASSPQISPLHF. The CDR3 DNA reads TGTGCCAGCAGCCCCCAAATCTCACCCCTCCACTTT.

The chain couples TRBV29-1 to TRBJ1-3, with 8 bases fitting TRBD1. This CDR3 is 14 amino acids long. Germline V CDR1 and CDR2: SQVTM, ANQGSEA. The ends lost 7 bases at V and 2 bases at J; junction bases unmatched: 7. CDR3 in DNA: TGCAGCGCCGGACAGGGAACCCCTGGAAACACCATATATTTT. It yields the protein CSAGQGTPGNTIYF.

This chain joins TRBV7-2 and TRBJ1-1; TRBD1 matches at 7 bases. The germline V gene encodes CDR1 SGHTA and CDR2 FQGNSA. V trimming: 5 bases; J trimming: 5 bases; junction bases outside the gene matches: 11. The CDR3 spans 15 residues. The CDR3 DNA sequence: TGTGCCAGCAGCCCCTACCGACAGGGAGGGACTGAAGCTTTCTTT. Translated: CASSPYRQGGTEAFF.

A single count supports this clone. The genes are TRBV11-2 and TRBJ1-2, with D possibly TRBD1 on 5 matching bases. V gave up 0 bases and J gave up 4 bases, with 15 bases separating them. The CDR3 is 16 residues long. Germline CDR1 is SGHAT and CDR2 is FQNNGV. The DNA for the CDR3 is TGTGCCAGCAGCTTAGATCAGGGCGGAGGTGGCTATGGCTACACCTTC. This codes for CASSLDQGGGGYGYTF.

This chain links TRBV12-2 with TRBJ2-5. TRBV12-2 is described as a pseudogene. CDR3 length: 12 amino acids. CDR3 DNA sequence: TGTGCAAGTCGCCTCCTGGGAGAGACCCAGTACTTC. It codes for CASRLLGETQYF.

The rearrangement links TRBV11-2 to TRBJ1-1, with D uncertain. V gave up 3 bases and J gave up 1 base, with 9 bases separating them. Germline V gene data show CDR1 as SGHAT and CDR2 as FQNNGV. CDR3 size: 14 residues. DNA for the CDR3: TGTGCCAGCAGCTTTCAAAGTTCGAACACTGAAGCTTTCTTT. This gives the protein CASSFQSSNTEAFF.

This clone was recorded only once. V gene TRBV7-3 combines with J gene TRBJ2-6; D uncertain. Germline lookup yields CDR1 SGHTA and CDR2 FQGTGA. The CDR3 totals 13 residues. Trimming pared 2 bases from V and 4 bases from J, leaving 3 bases between. The CDR3 sequence is CASSLPGANVLTF. The CDR3 DNA is TGTGCCAGCAGCTTACCCGGGGCCAACGTCCTGACTTTC.

The chain employs TRBV19 and TRBJ2-3; D may match TRBD1 or TRBD2 (5 bases each). V lost 1 base, J lost 4 bases, and 15 bases lay in between. Germline CDR1 reads LNHDA; CDR2 reads SQIVND (reference sequence). This CDR3 spans 16 amino acids. The CDR3 protein is CASSIVAAMGADTQYF. As DNA, the CDR3 is TGTGCCAGTAGTATAGTCGCCGCCATGGGGGCAGATACGCAGTATTTT.

This chain links TRBV7-2 with TRBJ1-5, with TRBD1 matching 9 bases. Germline V gene lookup returns CDR1 SGHTA and CDR2 FQGNSA. V was pared by 4 bases and J by 7 bases, with 8 bases of the junction left unmatched. CDR3 length equals 15 residues. The CDR3 sequence is CASSSYRGLGQPQHF. The CDR3 coding sequence is TGTGCCAGCAGCTCTTACAGGGGGCTCGGGCAGCCCCAGCATTTT. The full variable domain, in which reference TRBV7-2 and TRBJ1-5 provide the parts outside the CDR3, is GAGVSQSPSNKVTEKGKDVELRCDPISGHTALYWYRQSLGQGLEFLIYFQGNSAPDKSGLPSDRFSAERTGGSVSTLTIQRTQQEDSAVYLCASSSYRGLGQPQHFGDGTRLSIL.

The rearrangement links TRBV4-2 to TRBJ1-5, with 9 nucleotides matching TRBD1. Germline V gives CDR1 LGHNA, CDR2 YNFKEQ. V shed 3 bases, J shed 0 bases, and the junction held 9 bases outside the gene matches. The CDR3 is 18 amino acids. The CDR3 here is CASSQPSGTGYSNQPQHF. In nucleotides, the CDR3 is TGTGCCAGCAGCCAGCCCTCAGGGACAGGGTATAGCAATCAGCCCCAGCATTTT.

This clone was counted only a few times. The V and J genes are TRBV27 and TRBJ1-2; no firm D call. Germline-derived CDR1 and CDR2 are MNHEY and SMNVEV (reference sequence). V lost 3 bases to trimming and J lost 2 bases, with 7 bases between them. This CDR3 is built from 13 residues. CDR3 region: CASSLRVNYGYTF. CDR3 nucleotides: TGTGCCAGCAGTTTGAGGGTGAACTATGGCTACACCTTC.

This rearrangement joins TRBV28 to TRBJ1-1; a possible D gene is TRBD1 (5 bases). Germline CDR1 and CDR2: MDHEN and SYDVKM. The CDR3 totals 19 residues. Trimming shortened V by 2 bases and J by 0 bases, and 22 bases separated the two germline ends. The chain's CDR3 is CASSLNVRSREGMNTEAFF. The CDR3 region has the DNA TGTGCCAGCAGTTTAAACGTGAGGAGCAGGGAGGGGATGAACACTGAAGCTTTCTTT.